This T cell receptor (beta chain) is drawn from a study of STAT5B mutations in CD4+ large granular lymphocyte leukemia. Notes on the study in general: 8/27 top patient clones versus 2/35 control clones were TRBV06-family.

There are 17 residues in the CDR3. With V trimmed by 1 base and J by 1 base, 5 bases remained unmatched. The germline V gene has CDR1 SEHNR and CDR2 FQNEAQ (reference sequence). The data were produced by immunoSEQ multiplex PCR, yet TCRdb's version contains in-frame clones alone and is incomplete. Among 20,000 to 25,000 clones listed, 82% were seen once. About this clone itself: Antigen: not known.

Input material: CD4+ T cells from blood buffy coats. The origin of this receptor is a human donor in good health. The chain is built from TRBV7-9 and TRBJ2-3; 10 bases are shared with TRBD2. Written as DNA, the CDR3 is TGTGCCAGCAGCTTAGAGAGGGGGACTAGCGGCACAGATACGCAGTATTTT. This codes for CASSLERGTSGTDTQYF.